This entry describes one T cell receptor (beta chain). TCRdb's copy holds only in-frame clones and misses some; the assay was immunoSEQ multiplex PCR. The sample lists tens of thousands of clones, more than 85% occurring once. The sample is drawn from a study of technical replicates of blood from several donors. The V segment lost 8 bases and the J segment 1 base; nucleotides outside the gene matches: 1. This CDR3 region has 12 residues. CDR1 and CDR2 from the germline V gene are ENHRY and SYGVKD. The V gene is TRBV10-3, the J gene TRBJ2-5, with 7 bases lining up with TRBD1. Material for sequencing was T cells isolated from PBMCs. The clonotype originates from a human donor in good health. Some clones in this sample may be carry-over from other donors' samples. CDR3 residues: CAIGTAQETQYF. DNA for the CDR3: TGTGCCATCGGGACAGCCCAAGAGACCCAGTACTTC.